Reported below is one TCR beta chain. Its antigen specificity is not known. Base-call qualities are not available, and no considerably larger clone is one nucleotide away. The cohort was made up of 650 to 700 healthy bone marrow donors. Cohort members were all nominally healthy when sampled, although unrecorded immune exposures were likely present. The donor was CMV seronegative and belonged to the group of over 300 seronegative cohort members. Every donor gave a peripheral blood sample, and the peripheral blood mononuclear cells from that sample were used for TCR beta sequencing. Genomic DNA extraction from the blood cell samples was performed with the Qiagen DNeasy Blood Extraction Kit. This entry is derived from a study of cytomegalovirus exposure and HLA in healthy donors (dated by TCRdb to about 2017). Context from the whole study: According to an earlier analysis of 587 of the donors, about 180 million T cells yielded 120 million or so unique TCR beta sequences and 250 to 350 Gb of sequence data. To study patterns of TCR occurrence, a later analysis re-analyzed previously published TCR beta repertoires from several hundred donors and added high-resolution HLA genotyping. An earlier analysis of several hundred of the donors applied high-throughput TCR beta sequencing to assess whether each TCR beta V gene segment acted as functional or pseudogenic. In the later analysis, no new phenotypic data were used to find candidate immune exposures; instead, reliance was placed on TCR beta sequences and their occurrence across donors. Typing coverage differed by locus: A, B, C, DRB1 and DQB1 were typed in about 629-630 donors, DQA1 in about 560, DPA1 in approximately 610, and DPB1 in approximately 450. Roughly 320 gigabases of sequencing data and 75 million to 85 million unique TCR sequences made up an early release that covered about 640 HLA-typed donors. On average, roughly 200,000 unique TCR beta nucleotide sequences were sequenced per donor among a few hundred genotyped donors of the cohort, with 15% to 20% of those sequences being non-productive. Along with the roughly 610-subject first cohort, a separate validation cohort of 120 different subjects was used. To predict cytomegalovirus infection status, the study brought together high-throughput TCR immunosequencing, statistical association of individual TCRs with disease status, and machine learning. The aim of the study was to test whether cataloging public T cell receptors could identify signatures of past pathogen exposure. Using immunosequencing, the study profiled T cell repertoires from approximately 700 subjects and related those repertoires to cytomegalovirus serostatus. Every repertoire in the discovery cohort had been generated on one and the same sequencing platform. The genetic ancestry cluster associated with self-reported Caucasian donors included about 81% of the 350 to 500 genotyped donors. Roughly five DR-DQ haplotypes were treated as single units for association and clustering because of strong linkage in the cohort. A later genetic analysis took genome-wide SNP genotypes for 398 of the 666 donors and used that subset as a discovery cohort. Alongside the repertoire data, information on donor age, sex, ethnicity and CMV serostatus was compiled. Both class I and class II loci were covered by HLA typing, at four-digit resolution.

Library construction relied on the immunoSEQ multiplex PCR assay. For the multiplex PCR, a mixture combining 60 forward primers for TCR Vbeta segments and 13 reverse primers for TCR Jbeta segments was used. The CDR3 region of rearranged TCR beta genes was amplified from genomic DNA with a multiplex PCR assay. On the Illumina HiSeq System, the amplified TCR beta libraries were sequenced as 87-base-pair reads. The paper's processing steps were these. Across the roughly 700 repertoires, a later analysis counted tens of millions of unique TCR beta chains, roughly 11 million of which were shared by at least two donors. A nearest-neighbor algorithm error-corrected the raw reads and collapsed the reads into unique sequences, merging closely related sequences to remove PCR and sequencing errors. V, D and J gene segments were assigned by aligning CDR3 sequences to IMGT reference sequences. Each retained sequence needed at least a six-nucleotide match to both a V gene segment and a J gene segment. Rearrangements were classified as productive when the CDR3 lacked stop codons and remained in frame with V and J, and all other rearrangements were classified as non-productive. CDR3 was defined by IMGT convention, running from the second conserved V-encoded cysteine to the conserved J-encoded phenylalanine. In an earlier analysis of around 570 of the donors, sequences lacking an unambiguous match to a single V gene segment were excluded. An earlier analysis of a few hundred of the donors classified V segments as functional when productive rearrangements were above 56.7% and as segregating when the standard deviation between donors was above 5%. A statistical classification framework was built for diagnosing cytomegalovirus status from the catalog of TCR beta chain sequences. V and J gene assignment, in a later analysis, came from comparing TCR nucleotide sequences with IMGT/GENE-DB human TR gene sequences. A later analysis assigned CDR3 sequences and most-parsimonious VDJ recombination scenarios with the TCRdist pipeline. In a later analysis, every TCR beta chain was defined by the combination of its CDR3 amino acid sequence and its V-gene family, and reads without a unique V-gene family were dropped. In a later analysis, 500 to 700 highly shared, low-generation-probability nucleotide sequences were removed to address suspected cross-contamination and a sequencing artifact. In a later analysis, a clonal expansion index was calculated for each public chain from normalized within-repertoire ranks of inferred template counts. Generation probabilities in a later analysis came from a VDJ recombination model fitted to out-of-frame rearrangements, and those results were checked against IGoR. In a later analysis, TCR-TCR, TCR-HLA and TCR-CMV co-occurrence was scored with hypergeometric tests, and a repertoire-size bias correction was applied to TCR pairs. In a later analysis, false discovery rates were estimated by permuting HLA or CMV assignments 20 times. In a later analysis, co-occurring TCRs were grouped with DBSCAN, and TCRdist sequence similarity was added when clustering was performed within HLA-allele-positive subsets. Repertoires with fewer than 30,000 or more than 120,000 public chains were left out of co-occurrence clustering, as were a handful of repertoires with anomalous nucleotide sharing. TCRdb stores this immuneACCESS table with in-frame sequences only. Part of the clones is absent; in the studies checked, under half of the shortfall reflects unresolved V genes, and no reason is known for the rest. V and J calls and clone size are given by that table; D and trimming were obtained from the DNA. Within this sample are about 150,000 clones, with around four fifths of them counted one time only. The ten largest account for roughly 2.1% of the sample.

The CDR3, from cysteine to phenylalanine, totals 15 residues. Solely the CDR3 DNA is kept, with 45 bases framed from the first base. Relative to germline, V is 5 bases shorter and J is 5 bases shorter, with 18 bases between their ends. For CDR1 and CDR2, the germline V gene (reference sequence) lists SGHAT and FQDESV. Study-wide findings and limitations: A further reported finding was that TCR beta sequences accurately predicted the HLA-A and HLA-B alleles for most subjects in the first cohort. Linkage disequilibrium might explain the correlated functional status among segregating V segments, but an unknown experimental factor could not be ruled out. The study gave a list of 150 to 200 TCR beta chains associated with cytomegalovirus. A few of the identified cytomegalovirus-associated TCR beta chains were confirmed in vitro to be specific for cytomegalovirus antigens. Sequencing depth was assumed to be roughly uniform across donors in the presence/absence analyses, though that assumption may not hold. According to a later analysis, TCR association rates differed among HLA loci, with DRB1 alleles showing the most associated TCRs and HLA-C alleles showing the fewest. Broadly in line with IMGT annotations, most TCR beta V segments showed up in productive rearrangements about 87% or about 30% of the time in an earlier analysis of several hundred of the donors. When HLA alleles, especially DR and DQ, strongly co-occurred, attributing TCR associations to individual alleles was difficult. Across donors, most TCR sequences were observed very rarely, whereas some public TCRs were present in many individuals. The classifier was reported to diagnose cytomegalovirus status with high specificity and sensitivity in both the original cohort and the validation cohort. Because HLA typing was missing for some donors at each locus, association tests included only the typed subset. A later analysis associated 16,951 TCR beta sequences with specific HLA alleles at a false discovery rate of 0.05. Immune exposure information for the cohort was limited to CMV serostatus. About 17 rarely observed V segments, including chromosome 9 orphons, were excluded from the earlier analysis of a few hundred of the donors because counts were too low. A later analysis reported that several top co-occurrence clusters appeared linked to parvovirus B19, influenza, CMV and Epstein-Barr virus. In a later genetic analysis, fewer N-insertions in productive TCRs were reported among donors in an Asian-associated ancestry cluster than the roughly 700-donor mean. A group of highly shared sequence variants was considered likely to be a technical artifact of the sequencing pipeline. In a later genetic analysis, a missense DCLRE1C variant was associated with V-gene and J-gene trimming of TCR beta chains, and the association was replicated in an independent cohort. The 87-base-pair reads could not distinguish some IMGT-functional V segments, including TRBV6-2 and TRBV6-3, so those segments were excluded. Most CMV-associated TCR beta chains appeared to be HLA-restricted in a later analysis, and the HLA associations seemed to be driven largely by CMV exposure. The cohort was sequenced for TCR beta chains only, and without alpha or paired-chain data the features that could be detected were limited. In a later analysis, HLA-associated TCR beta chains showed more clonal expansion and lower generation probabilities than non-associated chains that were equally common. According to the authors, the approach could potentially be generalized to other disease states and immunological phenotypes.

This receptor chain uses TRBV11-1 and TRBJ2-5; D gene: possibly TRBD1, on 6 matching bases. This receptor was identified in a man aged 18 to 35 in good health and CMV-seronegative. Input material: PBMCs. The nucleotide sequence reads TGTGCCAGCAGCGACTACAGGGACCTACGGGAGACCCAGTACTTC. Its protein product is CASSDYRDLRETQYF.